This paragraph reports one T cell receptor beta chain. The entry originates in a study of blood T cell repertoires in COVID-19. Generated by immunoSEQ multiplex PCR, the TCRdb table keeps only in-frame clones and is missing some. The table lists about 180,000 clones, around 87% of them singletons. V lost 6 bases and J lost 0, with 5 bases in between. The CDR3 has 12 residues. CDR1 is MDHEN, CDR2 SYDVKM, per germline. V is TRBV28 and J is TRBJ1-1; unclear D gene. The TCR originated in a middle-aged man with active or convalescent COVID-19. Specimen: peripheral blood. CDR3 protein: CASRQLNTEAFF. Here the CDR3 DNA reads TGTGCCAGCAGGCAGTTGAACACTGAAGCTTTCTTT. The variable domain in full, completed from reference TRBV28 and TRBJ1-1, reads DVKVTQSSRYLVKRTGEKVFLECVQDMDHENMFWYRQDPGLGLRLIYFSYDVKMKEKGDIPEGYSVSREKKERFSLILESASTNQTSMYLCASRQLNTEAFFGQGTRLTVV.